This TCR beta chain was recovered during a study of cytomegalovirus exposure and HLA in healthy donors. Study-wide results and caveats: Cytomegalovirus status was reportedly diagnosed by the classifier with high sensitivity and specificity.

PCR used 60 Vbeta primers and 13 Jbeta primers. Here immunoSEQ multiplex PCR was the method, and the copy in TCRdb shows in-frame clones only, minus some. Among roughly 69,000 clones listed, roughly two thirds were seen once. These donors counted as nominally healthy when sampled, but unrecorded immune exposures were likely. CDR1 and CDR2 (germline): SNHLY, FYNNEI. There are 14 residues in the CDR3. J gave up 9 bases and V 4 bases, and 9 bases lay outside the gene matches. On this clone itself: Its specificity is not known.

This rearrangement joins TRBV2 to TRBJ2-1; 7 bases agree with TRBD2. This sequence was found in a man aged 45-65 years in good health and CMV-seronegative. The sequencing input was PBMCs. The CDR3 spells CASSGGRRGTEQFF. The CDR3, as DNA: TGTGCCAGCAGTGGGGGACGGCGGGGGACTGAGCAGTTCTTC.